The table lists the clone carrying this TCR beta chain with a few counts. This sample is drawn from a study of T cells after yellow fever vaccination. 5'RACE template switching added a universal primer site and UMIs to TCR cDNA. TCRdb recomputed calls from the 5' RACE reads with MiXCR, one row per CDR3 protein. The sample records about 140,000 distinct CDR3 sequences, over 7% being singletons. The germline gives CDR1 DFQATT, CDR2 SNEGSKA (reference sequence). V dropped 7 bases and J dropped 0 bases, with 14 bases sitting between them. The CDR3 runs 14 residues. The sequence was obtained from a man aged 30-40 years who received the YFV17D yellow fever vaccine. The V call is TRBV20-1, the J call TRBJ2-3, with D perhaps TRBD2 (6 bases). Here the sequenced sample was CD4+ T cells sorted from PBMCs, taken 5 days after the yellow fever booster vaccination. The CDR3, as DNA: TGCAGTGTCCTTAGAGGGACTAGCACAGATACGCAGTATTTT. This codes for CSVLRGTSTDTQYF.